This T cell receptor (beta chain) was identified in a study of T cells in Graves' hyperthyroidism and ophthalmopathy. Regions amplified from RNA transcripts were the TCR beta CDR3 regions. The primer set for the first-round RT-PCR of the TCR CDR3 was HTBI. In TCRdb, the multiplex PCR reads were re-called with MiXCR into one record per CDR3 protein. Here the sample spans around 500,000 distinct CDR3 sequences, roughly a sixth being singletons. This CDR3 is 13 amino acids long. The ends lost 10 bases at V and 3 bases at J; junction bases unmatched: 8. The table lists this clonotype with a few counts. Sequenced sample: blood. The V and J genes are TRBV12-3 or TRBV12-4 and TRBJ1-2; TRBD1 agrees at 7 bases. The clonotype comes from a woman under 40 with Graves' ophthalmopathy. The CDR3 spells CANGEQGYYGYTF. The CDR3 nucleotides read TGTGCCAACGGGGAACAGGGGTACTATGGCTACACCTTC.